The clone carrying this TCR beta chain was seen a single time. Here immunoSEQ multiplex PCR was the method, and the copy in TCRdb shows in-frame clones only, minus some. The repertoire holds some 30,000 clones, with more than 90% as singletons. Trimming removed 3 bases from V and 5 bases from J, with 15 bases in between. The germline gives CDR1 LGHNA, CDR2 YSLEER. The CDR3 covers 15 residues. The sample originates from a study of technical replicates of blood from a handful of donors. The chain couples TRBV4-3 to TRBJ2-3; possibly TRBD1 for D (5 bases). This TCR came from a human donor in good health. Some clones in this sample may be carry-over from other donors' samples. Sample: PBMCs. The CDR3 loop is CASSQTAVDEDTQYF. The CDR3 coding sequence is TGCGCCAGCAGCCAGACAGCCGTGGATGAAGATACGCAGTATTTT.